A selection of T cell receptor beta chains follows, all from one sample in a study of T cells in Graves' hyperthyroidism and ophthalmopathy. TCRdb itself ran the multiplex PCR reads through MiXCR, one entry per CDR3 protein. Of about 720,000 distinct CDR3 sequences listed, around 15% are singletons. The sequenced sample consisted of blood. The source is a man aged 18 to 35 with Graves' hyperthyroidism. Both conserved end residues are part of each CDR3. D genes are given only for firm matches. Clone size is given for some rows only: seen once, a few or many times, or a class if the clone is expanded.

V gene	D gene	clone size	J gene	CDR3 DNA	CDR3 protein
TRBV12-3/TRBV12-4	TRBD2	NA	TRBJ2-7	TGTGCCAGCATCCTTAGCGGGTTGGGTCGCTACGAGCAGTACTTC	CASILSGLGRYEQYF
TRBV19	TRBD2	NA	TRBJ2-5	TGTGCCAGTGGGAAGTGGACTAGCGGGGAAGAGACCCAGTACTTC	CASGKWTSGEETQYF
TRBV11-1	NA	NA	TRBJ2-1	TGTGCCAGCAGGGGGGACGGCGAGGCCTACAATGAGCAGTTCTTC	CASRGDGEAYNEQFF
TRBV18	TRBD1	many	TRBJ2-7	TGTGCCAGCTCAGGGGACAGCTCCTACGAGCAGTACTTC	CASSGDSSYEQYF
TRBV18	TRBD2	many	TRBJ2-5	TGTGCCAGCCGCCGCGCCGCTAGCGGGAGCCAAGAGACCCAGTACTTC	CASRRAASGSQETQYF
TRBV11-2	TRBD2	many	TRBJ2-7	TGTGCCAGCAGCCCTTGGGCGGGGGGCTCCTCATACGAGCAGTACTTC	CASSPWAGGSSYEQYF
TRBV29-1	NA	few	TRBJ1-2	TGCAGCGCTCTCATCCGGGACATAGTCTATGGCTACACCTTC	CSALIRDIVYGYTF
TRBV12-3/TRBV12-4	TRBD1	many	TRBJ1-1	TGTGCCAGCCGCCTGTCCAGGGGGGGCACTGAAGCTTTCTTT	CASRLSRGGTEAFF
TRBV29-1	TRBD1	many	TRBJ2-1	TGCAGCGTTATACGGGACAGGGGCTACAATGAGCAGTTCTTC	CSVIRDRGYNEQFF
TRBV3-1	NA	few	TRBJ1-6	TGTGCCAGCAGCCCCTCTCGTCATTATAATTCACCCCTCCACTTT	CASSPSRHYNSPLHF
TRBV12-3/TRBV12-4	TRBD2	many	TRBJ2-1	TGTGCCAGCAGTCTCCTAGCGGACAATGAGCAGTTCTTC	CASSLLADNEQFF
TRBV5-5	NA	many	TRBJ1-1	TGTGCCAGCAGCTTGTCAGGGGATCTAAACACTGAAGCTTTCTTT	CASSLSGDLNTEAFF
TRBV5-8	TRBD1	NA	TRBJ1-1	TGTGCCAGCAGCTCAATGACAGGGTTGAACACTGAAGCTTTCTTT	CASSSMTGLNTEAFF
TRBV2	NA	many	TRBJ1-1	TGTGCCAGCAAAAGGTTTCAGGCCCAAGAGCCCCCTTTCTTT	CASKRFQAQEPPFF
TRBV7-9	NA	NA	TRBJ2-5	TGTGCCAGCAGCTTAAGTTATAGCCTACAAGAGACCCAGTACTTC	CASSLSYSLQETQYF